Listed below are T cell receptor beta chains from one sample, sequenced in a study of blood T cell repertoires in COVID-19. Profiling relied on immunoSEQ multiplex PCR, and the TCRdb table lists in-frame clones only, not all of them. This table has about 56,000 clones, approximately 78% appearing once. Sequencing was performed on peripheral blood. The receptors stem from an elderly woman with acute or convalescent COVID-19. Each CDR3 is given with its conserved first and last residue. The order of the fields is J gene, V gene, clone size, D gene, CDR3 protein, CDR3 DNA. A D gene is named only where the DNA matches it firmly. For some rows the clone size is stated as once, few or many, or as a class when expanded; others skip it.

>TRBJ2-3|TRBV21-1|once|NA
CAIPLPGRGTDTQYF
TGTGCGATTCCTCTTCCGGGGAGAGGCACAGATACGCAGTATTTT
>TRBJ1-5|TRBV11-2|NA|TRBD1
CASSPDRNQPQHF
TGTGCCAGCAGCCCGGACAGGAATCAGCCCCAGCATTTT
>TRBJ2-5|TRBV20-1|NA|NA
CSSRASETQYF
TGCAGTTCCAGGGCATCGGAGACCCAGTACTTC
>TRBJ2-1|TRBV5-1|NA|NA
CASSLLGGDYNEQFF
TGCGCCAGCAGCTTGCTGGGCGGGGATTACAATGAGCAGTTCTTC
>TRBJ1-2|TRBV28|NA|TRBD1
CASSSRTGPPYGYTF
TGTGCCAGCAGTTCCAGGACAGGTCCCCCCTATGGCTACACCTTC
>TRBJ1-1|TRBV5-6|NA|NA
CASSLVSLVNTEAFF
TGTGCCAGCAGCTTGGTGAGTCTGGTGAACACTGAAGCTTTCTTT
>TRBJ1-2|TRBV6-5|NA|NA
CASSIHRENYGYTF
TGTGCCAGCAGTATTCACAGGGAGAACTATGGCTACACCTTC
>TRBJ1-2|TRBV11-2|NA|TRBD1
CASRAGGLYGYTF
TGTGCCAGCAGGGCAGGGGGGCTCTATGGCTACACCTTC
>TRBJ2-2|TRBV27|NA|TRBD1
CASRAGTGANTGELFF
TGTGCCAGCAGAGCCGGGACAGGGGCGAACACCGGGGAGCTGTTTTTT
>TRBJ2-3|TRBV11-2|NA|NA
CASSHRSSGDTQYF
TGTGCCAGCAGCCACCGAAGTAGTGGAGATACGCAGTATTTT
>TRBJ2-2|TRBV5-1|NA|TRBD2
CASRISGSSNTGELFF
TGCGCCAGCAGAATTAGCGGGAGTTCGAACACCGGGGAGCTGTTTTTT
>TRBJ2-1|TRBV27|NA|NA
CASKAGQYNEQFF
TGTGCCAGCAAGGCGGGACAGTACAATGAGCAGTTCTTC
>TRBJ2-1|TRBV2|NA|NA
CASRNRVSYNEQFF
TGTGCCAGCAGAAACAGGGTATCCTACAATGAGCAGTTCTTC
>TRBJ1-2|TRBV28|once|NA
CASSPGGSTTPGIYGYTF
TGTGCCAGCAGTCCTGGGGGCAGTACGACTCCGGGTATATATGGCTACACCTTC
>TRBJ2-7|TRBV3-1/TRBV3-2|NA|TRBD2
CASSFWTSGRIYEQYF
TGTGCCAGCAGCTTCTGGACTAGCGGTAGAATCTACGAGCAGTACTTC
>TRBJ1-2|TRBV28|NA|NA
CATSEAYGYTF
TGTGCCACTTCAGAGGCCTATGGCTACACCTTC
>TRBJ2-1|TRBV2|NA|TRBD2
CASSALASGSIYNEQFF
TGTGCCAGCAGTGCTCTGGCTAGCGGGAGTATCTACAATGAGCAGTTCTTC
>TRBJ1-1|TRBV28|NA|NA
CASSLQGRPEAFF
TGTGCCAGCAGTTTACAGGGGCGTCCTGAAGCTTTCTTT
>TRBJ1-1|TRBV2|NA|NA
CASSETWGRDTEAFF
TGTGCCAGCAGTGAAACTTGGGGGCGCGACACTGAAGCTTTCTTT
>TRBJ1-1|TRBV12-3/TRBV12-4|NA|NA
CASMQVNTEAFF
TGTGCCAGCATGCAGGTGAACACTGAAGCTTTCTTT
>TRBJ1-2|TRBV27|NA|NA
CASQRQGTTEGYTF
TGTGCCAGCCAGCGGCAGGGGACAACAGAGGGCTACACCTTC
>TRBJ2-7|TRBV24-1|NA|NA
CATSDYYEQYF
TGTGCCACCAGTGACTATTACGAGCAGTACTTC
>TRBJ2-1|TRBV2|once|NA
CASSRGDEQFF
TGTGCCAGCTCCAGGGGGGATGAGCAGTTCTTC
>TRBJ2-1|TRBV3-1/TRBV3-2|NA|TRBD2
CASSQAPSGLAGGEQFF
TGTGCCAGCAGCCAAGCCCCGTCGGGACTAGCGGGAGGGGAGCAGTTCTTC
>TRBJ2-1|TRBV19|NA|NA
CASSIDNQGHNEQFF
TGTGCCAGTAGTATAGATAACCAGGGTCACAATGAGCAGTTCTTC
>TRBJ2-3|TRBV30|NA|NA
CAWSRTASTDTQYF
TGTGCCTGGAGCCGGACTGCGAGCACAGATACGCAGTATTTT
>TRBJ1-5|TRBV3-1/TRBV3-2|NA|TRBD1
CASSQGTGGSNQPQHF
TGTGCCAGCAGCCAGGGGACAGGGGGTAGCAATCAGCCCCAGCATTTT
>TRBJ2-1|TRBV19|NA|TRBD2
CASSTERGGHNEQFF
TGTGCCAGTAGTACCGAGCGGGGGGGCCACAATGAGCAGTTCTTC
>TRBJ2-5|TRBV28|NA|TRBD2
CASSLGTSGAETQYF
TGTGCCAGCAGTTTAGGGACTAGCGGTGCAGAGACCCAGTACTTC
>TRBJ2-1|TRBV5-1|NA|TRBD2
CASSPGLRAGGREDEQFF
TGCGCCAGCAGCCCGGGCCTCCGGGCGGGAGGGCGGGAGGATGAGCAGTTCTTC
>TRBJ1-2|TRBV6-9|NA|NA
CASSSASEGYTF
TGTGCCAGCAGTTCTGCCTCGGAGGGCTACACCTTC
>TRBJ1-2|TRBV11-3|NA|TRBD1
CASSCGQGGYGYTF
TGTGCCAGCAGCTGTGGACAGGGAGGCTATGGCTACACCTTC
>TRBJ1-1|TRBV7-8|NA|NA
CASSLDQGVTEAFF
TGTGCCAGCAGCTTAGATCAAGGGGTCACTGAAGCTTTCTTT
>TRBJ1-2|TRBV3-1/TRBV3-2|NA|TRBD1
CASSVDRGVYGYTF
TGTGCCAGCAGCGTTGACAGGGGGGTCTATGGCTACACCTTC
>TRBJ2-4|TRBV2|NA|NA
CASSGRTNAKNIQYF
TGTGCCAGCAGTGGACGGACTAACGCCAAAAACATTCAGTACTTC
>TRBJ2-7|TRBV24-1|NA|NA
CATSDRATYEQYF
TGTGCCACCAGTGACAGGGCTACCTACGAGCAGTACTTC
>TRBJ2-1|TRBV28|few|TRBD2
CASSLSTSGMMDNEQFF
TGTGCCAGCAGTTTATCGACAAGCGGGATGATGGACAATGAGCAGTTCTTC
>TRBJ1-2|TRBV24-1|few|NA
CATSAEGNYGYTF
TGTGCCACCAGTGCAGAGGGTAACTATGGCTACACCTTC
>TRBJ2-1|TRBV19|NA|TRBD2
CASQVAGRGEQFF
TGTGCCAGTCAAGTAGCGGGGAGGGGGGAGCAGTTCTTC
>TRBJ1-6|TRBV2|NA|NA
CASMRSSSYNSPLHF
TGTGCCAGCATGAGGTCTAGCTCCTATAATTCACCCCTCCACTTT
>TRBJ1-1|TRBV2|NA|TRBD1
CASNDRGSRTEAFF
TGTGCCAGCAACGACAGGGGATCACGGACTGAAGCTTTCTTT